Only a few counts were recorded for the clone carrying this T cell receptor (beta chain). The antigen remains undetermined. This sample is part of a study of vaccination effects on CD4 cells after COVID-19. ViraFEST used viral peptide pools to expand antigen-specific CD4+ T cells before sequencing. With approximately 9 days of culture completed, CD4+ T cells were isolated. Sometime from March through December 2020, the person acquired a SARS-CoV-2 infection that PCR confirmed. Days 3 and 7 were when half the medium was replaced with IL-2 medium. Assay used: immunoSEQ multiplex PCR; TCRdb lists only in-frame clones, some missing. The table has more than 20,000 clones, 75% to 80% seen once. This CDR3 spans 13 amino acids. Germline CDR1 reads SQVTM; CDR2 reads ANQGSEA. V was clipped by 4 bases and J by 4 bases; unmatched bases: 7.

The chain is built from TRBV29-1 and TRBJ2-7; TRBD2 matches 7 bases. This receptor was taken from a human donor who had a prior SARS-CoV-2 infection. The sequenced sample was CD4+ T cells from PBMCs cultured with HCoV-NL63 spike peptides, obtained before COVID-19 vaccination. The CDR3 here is CSVAGGEGYEQYF. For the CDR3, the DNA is TGCAGCGTTGCTGGAGGGGAGGGGTACGAGCAGTACTTC.